The T cell receptor (beta chain) described here comes from a study of blood T cell repertoires in COVID-19. Study details: Spain, Italy and the United States supplied samples that represented acute and convalescent COVID-19. T cells, B-cell-depleted T cells, or PBMCs provided the cDNA or gDNA that served as material.

This CDR3 is 17 amino acids long. Germline assignment: CDR1 LGHNT and CDR2 FRNRAP. The junction had 13 bases not matched to a gene; V was cut back by 1 base and J by 5 bases. In the original workflow: Estimated nucleated cell counts came from reference gene primer amplification. Clones were read by immunoSEQ multiplex PCR, and TCRdb kept only the in-frame ones, dropping some. V, J and clone size are those of that table, while D and trimming were read from the DNA. Seen here are about 150,000 clones, 75% to 80% observed once, and the top ten hold around 1.5%. Sequencing was carried out using peripheral blood. The receptor comes from a man older than 75 with acute or convalescent COVID-19. The genes are TRBV12-5 and TRBJ2-5; 7 bases line up with TRBD1. The CDR3 sequence: CASGLGSTGTLRETQYF. The CDR3 nucleotides read TGTGCTAGTGGTTTGGGGTCGACAGGGACCCTTCGGGAGACCCAGTACTTC.